The 10 T cell receptor beta chains below all came from one sample that was sequenced in a study of T-cell memory formation after mild COVID-19. MiXCR, applied by TCRdb to the 5' RACE reads, yields one record per CDR3 protein. The sample lists roughly 250,000 distinct CDR3 sequences, roughly 15% occurring once. The sequenced sample was PBMCs or a T cell subset sorted from them (not recorded which). Receptors were obtained from a man aged 18-30 years who had mild COVID-19 (a few samples of this study predate the infection). Cell type and time point are not known.

This clonotype was seen just once. The chain is built from TRBV20-1 and TRBJ2-6; no reliable D call. The CDR3 is made up of 14 amino acids. V gave up 3 bases and J gave up 4 bases, with 10 bases separating them. CDR1 DFQATT and CDR2 SNEGSKA come from the germline V gene (reference sequence). This CDR3 is CSASPRAGANVLTF. CDR3 sequence (DNA): TGCAGTGCTAGTCCAAGGGCCGGGGCCAACGTCCTGACTTTC.

V and J are TRBV7-2 and TRBJ2-7; 10 bases line up with TRBD1. Germline values: CDR1 SGHTA, CDR2 FQGNSA. The CDR3 sequence is 18 residues long. With V trimmed by 5 bases and J by 4 bases, 17 bases remained unmatched. The CDR3 protein is CASSLKNPDRGYWYEQYF. Here the CDR3 DNA reads TGTGCCAGCAGCCTTAAAAACCCGGACAGGGGGTACTGGTACGAGCAGTACTTC.

The chain uses TRBV20-1 and TRBJ2-7; D is unclear. This CDR3 region has 14 residues. Trimming pared 4 bases from V and 4 bases from J, leaving 17 bases between. CDR1 and CDR2 (germline): DFQATT, SNEGSKA (reference sequence). CDR3 amino acids: CSAIKSRVLYEQYF. The CDR3 bases are TGCAGTGCTATTAAGTCTCGGGTCTTGTACGAGCAGTACTTC.

The genes are TRBV12-3 or TRBV12-4 and TRBJ2-1; the D gene could be TRBD1 or TRBD2 (5 bases each). The CDR3 totals 15 residues. V gave up 0 bases and J gave up 6 bases, with 12 bases separating them. CDR3 residues: CASSLAGVGGNEQFF. CDR3 coding DNA: TGTGCCAGCAGTTTAGCGGGGGTTGGGGGCAATGAGCAGTTCTTC.

This clonotype was counted only a few times. The chain couples TRBV5-6 to TRBJ2-1; D possibly corresponds to TRBD1 (5 bases). Trimming removed 0 bases at V and 9 bases at J, with 19 bases between. The CDR3 length is 16 residues. In germline, CDR1 is SGHDT, CDR2 YYEEEE. As DNA, the CDR3 is TGTGCCAGCAGCTTGGATGCAGGGCGAAGCAACGCTGAGCAGTTCTTC. It specifies CASSLDAGRSNAEQFF.

This clonotype was seen a few times. The V call is TRBV7-2, the J call TRBJ2-3; TRBD2 matches at 11 bases. Germline-derived CDR1 and CDR2 are SGHTA and FQGNSA. V lost 4 bases, J lost 13 bases, and 10 bases stayed unmatched. There are 14 residues in the CDR3. CDR3 DNA sequence: TGTGCCAGCAGCTCCGTTAGCGGGGGGGGTCGTGAGTATTTT. This gives the protein CASSSVSGGGREYF.

The J gene is TRBJ2-1, the V gene TRBV7-9, with D uncertain. CDR1 SEHNR and CDR2 FQNEAQ come from the germline V gene (reference sequence). The V end lost 1 base, the J end lost 4 bases, and 5 bases lay between the germline ends. This CDR3 has 13 amino acids. DNA of the CDR3: TGTGCCAGCAGCTTAGTTGTTTACAATGAGCAGTTCTTC. The encoded protein is CASSLVVYNEQFF.

The chain is built from TRBV20-1 and TRBJ2-3; TRBD2 aligns across 7 bases. The germline V gene has CDR1 DFQATT and CDR2 SNEGSKA (reference sequence). Germline trimming cut 6 bases from V and 0 bases from J; bases unmatched to any gene: 3. The CDR3 has 13 amino acids. CDR3 sequence reads: CSARAGSTDTQYF. CDR3 bases: TGCAGTGCCCGAGCGGGGAGCACAGATACGCAGTATTTT.

V and J are TRBV2 and TRBJ2-1; 9 bases fit TRBD2. Trimming at V came to 7 bases and at J to 1 base, leaving 8 bases not matched to a gene. Germline lookup yields CDR1 SNHLY and CDR2 FYNNEI. The CDR3 is 16 residues long. The CDR3 bases are TGTGCCAGCACCGAAGGGGGACTAGCTTCCTACAATGAGCAGTTCTTC. This codes for CASTEGGLASYNEQFF.

This clonotype came up many times. The chain carries TRBV5-1 and TRBJ2-5, with D possibly matching TRBD1 (6 bases). The CDR3 loop spans 13 amino acids. Germline V gene data show CDR1 as SGHRS and CDR2 as YFSETQ. V was shortened by 3 bases and J by 5 bases, with 11 bases between the two germline ends. CDR3 DNA sequence: TGCGCCAGCAGCTCTCCAGGGGAGGAGACCCAGTACTTC. Protein product: CASSSPGEETQYF.